This T cell receptor beta chain was documented in a study of T cells after posttransplantation cyclophosphamide. The CDR3 runs to 17 residues. V was clipped by 0 bases and J by 2 bases; unmatched bases: 5. In germline, CDR1 is SGHRS, CDR2 YFSETQ. Treatment was busulfan-fludarabine conditioning, a marrow graft, and cyclophosphamide on days +3 and +4. Libraries were prepared by immunoSEQ multiplex PCR; TCRdb keeps only in-frame clonotypes and omits some of them. The sample has approximately 4,900 clones, roughly 75% seen once. General observations from the study: Later blood repertoires were often dominated by clones from the donor CD8+ memory compartment. TRB clonality was highly associated with recipient CMV seropositivity and reactivation. Blood and skin or GI T cell repertoires showed limited TRB overlap.

Note on this clone: Its cognate antigen is unknown.

This specimen was PBMCs, taken after allogeneic stem cell transplant with posttransplant cyclophosphamide. V usage is TRBV5-1 and J usage is TRBJ2-3; TRBD2 aligns across 11 bases. This TCR was recovered from a male patient in his sixties or seventies who received an allogeneic stem cell transplant from an unrelated donor, was CMV-positive, and had no GVHD. Part of the T cells may come from the graft donor. CDR3 DNA: TGCGCCAGCAGCTTGGCCGAACTAGCGGGAGCCACAGATACGCAGTATTTT. Amino acid sequence: CASSLAELAGATDTQYF. Full variable domain (outside the CDR3, taken from reference TRBV5-1 and TRBJ2-3): KAGVTQTPRYLIKTRGQQVTLSCSPISGHRSVSWYQQTPGQGLQFLFEYFSETQRNKGNFPGRFSGRQFSNSRSEMNVSTLELGDSALYLCASSLAELAGATDTQYFGPGTRLTVL.